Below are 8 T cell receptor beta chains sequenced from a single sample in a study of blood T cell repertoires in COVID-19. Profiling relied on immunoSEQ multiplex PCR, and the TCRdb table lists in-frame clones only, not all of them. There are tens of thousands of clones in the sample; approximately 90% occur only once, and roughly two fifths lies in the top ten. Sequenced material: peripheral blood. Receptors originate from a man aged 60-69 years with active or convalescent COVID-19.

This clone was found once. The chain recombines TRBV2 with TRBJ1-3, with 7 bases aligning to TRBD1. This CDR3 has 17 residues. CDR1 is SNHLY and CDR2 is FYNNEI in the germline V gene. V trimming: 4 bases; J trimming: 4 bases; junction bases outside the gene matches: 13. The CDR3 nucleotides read TGTGCCAGCAGTGGGACCCATAGGGGGCTATTGGGAAACACCATATATTTT. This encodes CASSGTHRGLLGNTIYF.

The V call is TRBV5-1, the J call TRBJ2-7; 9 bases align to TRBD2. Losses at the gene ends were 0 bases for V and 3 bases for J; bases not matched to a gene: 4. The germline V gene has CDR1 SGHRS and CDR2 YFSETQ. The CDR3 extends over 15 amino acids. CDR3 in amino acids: CASSLGASGNYEQYF. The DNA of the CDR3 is TGCGCCAGCAGCTTGGGAGCTAGCGGGAACTACGAGCAGTACTTC.

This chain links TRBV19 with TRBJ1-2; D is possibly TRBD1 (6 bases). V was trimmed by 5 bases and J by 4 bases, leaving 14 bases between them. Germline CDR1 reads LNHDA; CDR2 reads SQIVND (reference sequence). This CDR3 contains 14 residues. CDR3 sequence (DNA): TGTGCCAGTAGTCCCCCAGGGGCGGTCTATGGCTACACCTTC. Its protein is CASSPPGAVYGYTF.

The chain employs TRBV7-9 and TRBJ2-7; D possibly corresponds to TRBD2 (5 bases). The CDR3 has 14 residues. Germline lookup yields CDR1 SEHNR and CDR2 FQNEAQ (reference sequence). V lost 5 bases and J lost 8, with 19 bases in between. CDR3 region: CASSVSATPTQQYF. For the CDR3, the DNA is TGTGCCAGCAGCGTTAGCGCCACTCCTACGCAGCAGTACTTC.

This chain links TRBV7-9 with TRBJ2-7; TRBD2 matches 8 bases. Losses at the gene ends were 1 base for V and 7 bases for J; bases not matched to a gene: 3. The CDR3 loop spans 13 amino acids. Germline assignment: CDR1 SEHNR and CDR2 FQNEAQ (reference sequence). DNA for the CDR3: TGTGCCAGCAGCTTAGGCGCGGGAGGAGAGCAGTACTTC. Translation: CASSLGAGGEQYF.

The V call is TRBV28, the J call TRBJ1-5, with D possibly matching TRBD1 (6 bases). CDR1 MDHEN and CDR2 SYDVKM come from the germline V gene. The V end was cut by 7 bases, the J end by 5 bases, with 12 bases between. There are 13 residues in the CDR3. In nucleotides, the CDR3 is TGTGCCAGCACCTCCCCAGGGGATCAGCCCCAGCATTTT. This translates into CASTSPGDQPQHF.

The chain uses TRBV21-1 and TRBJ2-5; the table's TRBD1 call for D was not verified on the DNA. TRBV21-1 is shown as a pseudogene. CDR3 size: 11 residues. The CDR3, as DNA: TGTGCCAGCAGCACAAATGAGACCCAGTACTTC. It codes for CASSTNETQYF.

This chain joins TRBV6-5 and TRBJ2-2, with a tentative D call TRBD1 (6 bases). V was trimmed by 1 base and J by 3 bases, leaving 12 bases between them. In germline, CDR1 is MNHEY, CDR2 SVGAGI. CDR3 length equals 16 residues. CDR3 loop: CASSYYRVRDTGELFF. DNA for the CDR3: TGTGCCAGCAGTTACTACAGGGTTCGGGACACCGGGGAGCTGTTTTTT.